This TCR beta chain is from a study of blood T cells in healthy people across ages. Points from the study as a whole: Not knowing donor CMV status may have confounded expanded clonotype changes.

Primers used in a second PCR of about 6 to 12 cycles were a sample-barcoded 5' primer and a J-beta primer mix. MiXCR was run by TCRdb on the 5' RACE reads, yielding one entry per CDR3 protein. In the table there are 1 million or so distinct CDR3 sequences, more than 35% of which are singletons. V shed 0 bases and J 15 bases; nucleotides not matched to a gene: 14. Germline V gene lookup returns CDR1 MNHEY and CDR2 SVGAGI. The CDR3 sequence is 16 residues long. The table lists this clonotype with a few counts. Its target is not known. This sequence was found in a woman aged 60-75 years in good health. The chain employs TRBV6-5 and TRBJ2-1; 10 bases match TRBD2. The sequenced sample consisted of blood. CDR3 amino acids: CASSYSLVAGGVTTFF. CDR3 coding DNA: TGTGCCAGCAGTTACTCGTTGGTAGCGGGAGGCGTCACGACGTTCTTC.